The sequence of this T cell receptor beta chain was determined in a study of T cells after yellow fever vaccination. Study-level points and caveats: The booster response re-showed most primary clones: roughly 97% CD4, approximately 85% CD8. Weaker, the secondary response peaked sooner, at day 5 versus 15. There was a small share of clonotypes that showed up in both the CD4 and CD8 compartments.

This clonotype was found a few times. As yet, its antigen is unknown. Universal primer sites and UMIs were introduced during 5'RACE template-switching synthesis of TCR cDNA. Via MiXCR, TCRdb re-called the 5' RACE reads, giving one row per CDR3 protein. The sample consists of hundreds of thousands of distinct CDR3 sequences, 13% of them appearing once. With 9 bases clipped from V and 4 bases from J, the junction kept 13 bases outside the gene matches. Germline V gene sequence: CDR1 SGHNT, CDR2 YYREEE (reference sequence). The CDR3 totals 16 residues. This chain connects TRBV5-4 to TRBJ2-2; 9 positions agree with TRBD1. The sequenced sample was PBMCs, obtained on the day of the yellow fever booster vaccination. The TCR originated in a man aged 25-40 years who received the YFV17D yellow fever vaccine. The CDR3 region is CAITGTGRRSTGELFF. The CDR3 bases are TGTGCCATTACCGGGACAGGGCGTCGTAGCACCGGGGAGCTGTTTTTT.